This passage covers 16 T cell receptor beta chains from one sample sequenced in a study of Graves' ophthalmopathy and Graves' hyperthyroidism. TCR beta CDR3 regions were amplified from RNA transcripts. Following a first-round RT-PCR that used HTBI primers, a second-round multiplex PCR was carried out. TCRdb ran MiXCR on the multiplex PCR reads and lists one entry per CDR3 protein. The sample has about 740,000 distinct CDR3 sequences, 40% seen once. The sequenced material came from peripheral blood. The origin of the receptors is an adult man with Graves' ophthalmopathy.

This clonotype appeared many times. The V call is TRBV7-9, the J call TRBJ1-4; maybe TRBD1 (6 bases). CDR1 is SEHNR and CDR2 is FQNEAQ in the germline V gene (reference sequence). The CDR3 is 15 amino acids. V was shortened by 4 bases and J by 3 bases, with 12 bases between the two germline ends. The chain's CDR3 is CASSSRQEANEKLFF. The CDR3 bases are TGTGCCAGCAGCTCCCGACAGGAGGCTAATGAAAAACTGTTTTTT.

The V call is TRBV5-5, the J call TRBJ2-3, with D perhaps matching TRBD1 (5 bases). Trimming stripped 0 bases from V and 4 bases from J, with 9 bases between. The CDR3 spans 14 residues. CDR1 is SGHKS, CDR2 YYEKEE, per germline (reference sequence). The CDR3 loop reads CASSLGQGADTQYF. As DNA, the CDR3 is TGTGCCAGCAGCTTGGGGCAGGGCGCAGATACGCAGTATTTT.

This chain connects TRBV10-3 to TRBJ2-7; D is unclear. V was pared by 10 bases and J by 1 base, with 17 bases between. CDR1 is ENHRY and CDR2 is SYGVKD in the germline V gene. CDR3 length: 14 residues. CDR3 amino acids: CASRSSGASYEQYF. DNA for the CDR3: TGTGCCAGCAGGTCGTCAGGAGCTTCCTACGAGCAGTACTTC.

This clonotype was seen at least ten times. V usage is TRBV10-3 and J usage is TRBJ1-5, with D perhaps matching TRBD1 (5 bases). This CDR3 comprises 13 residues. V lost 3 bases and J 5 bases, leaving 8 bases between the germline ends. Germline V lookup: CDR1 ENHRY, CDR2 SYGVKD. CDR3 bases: TGTGCCATCAGTGAAGTGGGGGATCAGCCCCAGCATTTT. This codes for CAISEVGDQPQHF.

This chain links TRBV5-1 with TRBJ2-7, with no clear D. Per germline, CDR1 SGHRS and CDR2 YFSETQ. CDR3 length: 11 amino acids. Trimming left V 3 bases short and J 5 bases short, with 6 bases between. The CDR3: CASSYKHEQYF. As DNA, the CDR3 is TGCGCCAGCAGCTACAAGCACGAGCAGTACTTC. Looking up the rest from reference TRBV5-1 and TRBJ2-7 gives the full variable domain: KAGVTQTPRYLIKTRGQQVTLSCSPISGHRSVSWYQQTPGQGLQFLFEYFSETQRNKGNFPGRFSGRQFSNSRSEMNVSTLELGDSALYLCASSYKHEQYFGPGTRLTVT.

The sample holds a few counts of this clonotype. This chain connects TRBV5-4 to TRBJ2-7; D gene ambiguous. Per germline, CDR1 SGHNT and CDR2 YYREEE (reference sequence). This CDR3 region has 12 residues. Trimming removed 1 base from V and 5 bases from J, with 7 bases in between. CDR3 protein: CASSLRRNEQYF. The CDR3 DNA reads TGTGCCAGCAGCTTGCGAAGGAACGAGCAGTACTTC.

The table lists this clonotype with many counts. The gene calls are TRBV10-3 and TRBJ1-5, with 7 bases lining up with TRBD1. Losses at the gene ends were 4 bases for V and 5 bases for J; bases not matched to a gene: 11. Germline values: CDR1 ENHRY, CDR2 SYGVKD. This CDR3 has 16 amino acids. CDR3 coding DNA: TGTGCCATCAGTGGGGGGGGGACAGCCACACATCAGCCCCAGCATTTT. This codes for CAISGGGTATHQPQHF.

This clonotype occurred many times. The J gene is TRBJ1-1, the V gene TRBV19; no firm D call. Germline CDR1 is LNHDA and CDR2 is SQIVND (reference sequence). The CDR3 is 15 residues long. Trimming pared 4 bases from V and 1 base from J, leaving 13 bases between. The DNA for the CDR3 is TGTGCCAGTAGTAATCGACGGATGGAGAACACTGAAGCTTTCTTT. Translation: CASSNRRMENTEAFF.

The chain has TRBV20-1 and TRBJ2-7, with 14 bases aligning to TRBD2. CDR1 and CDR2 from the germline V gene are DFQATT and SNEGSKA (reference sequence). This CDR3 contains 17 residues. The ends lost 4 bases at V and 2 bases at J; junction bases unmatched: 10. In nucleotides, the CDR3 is TGCAGTGCTAAAATAGGACTAGCGGGGGGACTAACCTACGAGCAGTACTTC. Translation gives CSAKIGLAGGLTYEQYF.

The CDR3 DNA reads TGTGCCAGCGAAACCGGACAGGGCCATGGCTACACCTTC. This encodes CASETGQGHGYTF. The genes are TRBV10-3 and TRBJ1-2; 8 nucleotides align to TRBD1. CDR3 length: 13 residues. The J segment lost 6 bases and the V segment lost 10 bases, leaving 10 bases of the junction unmatched. Germline V gene sequence: CDR1 ENHRY, CDR2 SYGVKD.

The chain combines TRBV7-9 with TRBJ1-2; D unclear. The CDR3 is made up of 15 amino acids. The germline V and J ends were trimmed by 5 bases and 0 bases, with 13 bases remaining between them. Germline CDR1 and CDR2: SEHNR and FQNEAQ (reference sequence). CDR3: CASSETMRANYGYTF. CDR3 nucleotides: TGTGCCAGCAGCGAAACCATGCGAGCTAACTATGGCTACACCTTC. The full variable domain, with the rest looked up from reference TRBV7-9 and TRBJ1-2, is DTGVSQNPRHKITKRGQNVTFRCDPISEHNRLYWYRQTLGQGPEFLTYFQNEAQLEKSRLLSDRFSAERPKGSFSTLEIQRTEQGDSAMYLCASSETMRANYGYTFGSGTRLTVV.

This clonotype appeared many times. CDR3 sequence (DNA): TGCAGCGTTTGGGACAGCGGGACATCAACTAATGAAAAACTGTTTTTT. It is translated as CSVWDSGTSTNEKLFF. The chain is built from TRBV29-1 and TRBJ1-4; the match to TRBD1 covers 7 bases. Unmatched junction bases numbered 9, after V lost 5 bases and J lost 0 bases. The CDR3 totals 16 residues. CDR1 is SQVTM, CDR2 ANQGSEA, per germline.

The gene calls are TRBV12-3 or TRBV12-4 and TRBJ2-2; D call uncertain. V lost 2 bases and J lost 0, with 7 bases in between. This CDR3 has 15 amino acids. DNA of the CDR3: TGTGCCAGCAGTTTATGGACGCCGAACACCGGGGAGCTGTTTTTT. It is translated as CASSLWTPNTGELFF.

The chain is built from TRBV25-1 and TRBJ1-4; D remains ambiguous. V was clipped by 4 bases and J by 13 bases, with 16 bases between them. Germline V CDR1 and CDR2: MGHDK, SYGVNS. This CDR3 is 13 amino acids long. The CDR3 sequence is CASSVSIGYGLFF. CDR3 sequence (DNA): TGTGCCAGCAGTGTGTCCATCGGTTATGGACTGTTTTTT.

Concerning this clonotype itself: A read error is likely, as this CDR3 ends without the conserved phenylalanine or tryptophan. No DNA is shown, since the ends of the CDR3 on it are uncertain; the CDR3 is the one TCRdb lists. The CDR3 is CASSRRGQDT. The chain joins TRBV11-2 to TRBJ2-7; the table calls TRBD2, which could not be checked here. 10 amino acids form the CDR3, both terminal residues included. Per germline, CDR1 SGHAT and CDR2 FQNNGV.

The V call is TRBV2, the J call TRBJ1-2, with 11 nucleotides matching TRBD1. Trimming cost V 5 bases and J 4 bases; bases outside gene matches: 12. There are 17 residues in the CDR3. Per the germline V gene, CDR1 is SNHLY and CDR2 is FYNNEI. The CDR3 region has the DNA TGTGCCAGCAGTTACTCCCCCGGGACAGGGGGGGTCTATGGCTACACCTTC. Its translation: CASSYSPGTGGVYGYTF.